These 27 T cell receptor beta chains were all obtained from the same sample, sequenced in a study of control samples from healthy donors and cancer patients. Assay used: immunoSEQ multiplex PCR; TCRdb lists only in-frame clones, some missing. The table lists roughly 43,000 clones, 94% of them singletons. The sequencing input was blood. Receptors originate from a man aged 55 to 70 in good health.

The J gene is TRBJ1-3, the V gene TRBV14, with D possibly matching TRBD1 (5 bases). Germline assignment: CDR1 SGHDN and CDR2 FVKESK. The V gene lost 8 bases and the J gene lost 0 bases, with 8 bases spanning the gap. The CDR3 spans 13 residues. The CDR3 region is CASRQSSGNTIYF. The CDR3, as DNA: TGTGCCAGCCGACAGAGCTCTGGAAACACCATATATTTT.

This chain uses TRBV2 with TRBJ1-6, with D unresolved. The CDR3 has 15 amino acids. The V end lost 0 bases, the J end lost 1 base, and 4 bases lay between the germline ends. The germline gives CDR1 SNHLY, CDR2 FYNNEI. CDR3 in amino acids: CASSEAGSYNSPLHF. The DNA for the CDR3 is TGTGCCAGCAGTGAAGCGGGATCCTATAATTCACCCCTCCACTTT.

The chain has TRBV24-1 and TRBJ1-4; D not resolved. This CDR3 is built from 16 residues. V was clipped by 0 bases and J by 2 bases, with 9 bases between them. The germline V gene encodes CDR1 KGHDR and CDR2 SFDVKD. CDR3 coding DNA: TGTGCCACCAGTGATTTGAAGGGTAGTACTAATGAAAAACTGTTTTTT. Translated, it gives CATSDLKGSTNEKLFF.

The rearrangement joins TRBV3-1 (or the pseudogene TRBV3-2) to TRBJ2-7; D call uncertain. Germline CDR1 is LGHDT and CDR2 is YNNKEL (reference sequence). Trimming removed 3 bases from V and 6 bases from J, with 9 bases in between. The CDR3 totals 12 residues. The CDR3 loop is CASSQGWGEQYF. The CDR3 DNA sequence: TGTGCCAGCAGCCAGGGGTGGGGCGAGCAGTACTTC.

V and J are TRBV13 and TRBJ2-2, with 8 bases identical to TRBD2. J was trimmed by 4 bases and V by 5 bases; bases with no gene match: 9. The germline CDR1 and CDR2 sequences are PRHDT and FYEKMQ (reference sequence). The CDR3 length is 16 residues. DNA for the CDR3: TGTGCCAGCAGCGGAAAAGCGGGAGCGGTCACCGGGGAGCTGTTTTTT. Translation gives CASSGKAGAVTGELFF.

The rearrangement joins TRBV10-3 to TRBJ1-1; 8 positions agree with TRBD1. Trimming at V came to 3 bases and at J to 5 bases, leaving 5 bases not matched to a gene. Germline CDR1 reads ENHRY; CDR2 reads SYGVKD. The CDR3 has 14 amino acids. In DNA form, the CDR3 reads TGTGCCATCAGTGATACAGGGGGGACGACTGAAGCTTTCTTT. It specifies CAISDTGGTTEAFF.

The chain is built from TRBV11-2 and TRBJ2-7, with 9 bases fitting TRBD1. This CDR3 comprises 16 residues. V lost 6 bases to trimming and J lost 3 bases; unmatched junction nucleotides: 12. Germline CDR1 SGHAT, CDR2 FQNNGV. The CDR3 nucleotides are TGTGCCAGCAGGTCGATACATGGGGACAGGGACTACGAGCAGTACTTC. It specifies CASRSIHGDRDYEQYF.

The chain links TRBV10-3 to TRBJ2-3; 11 positions agree with TRBD2. This CDR3 has 14 amino acids. V was clipped by 5 bases and J by 6 bases; unmatched bases: 4. Germline lookup yields CDR1 ENHRY and CDR2 SYGVKD. The chain's CDR3 is CAISSSGGSDTQYF. DNA for the CDR3: TGTGCCATCAGTTCTAGCGGGGGGTCGGATACGCAGTATTTT.

The chain links TRBV29-1 to TRBJ2-7; no clear D gene. Looked up from germline, CDR1 is SQVTM and CDR2 is ANQGSEA. The CDR3 extends over 13 amino acids. V was pared by 3 bases and J by 2 bases, with 11 bases between. The CDR3 protein is CSVETDGPYEQYF. The CDR3 nucleotides read TGCAGCGTTGAGACGGACGGACCCTACGAGCAGTACTTC.

In DNA form, the CDR3 reads TGTGCCAGCAGACTACAGGGGCCCTTAAGCACAGATACGCAGTATTTT. This encodes CASRLQGPLSTDTQYF. V is TRBV7-6 and J is TRBJ2-3, with TRBD1 identical over 7 bases. Trimming removed 6 bases from V and 0 bases from J; junction bases left unmatched: 9. CDR3 length: 16 amino acids. From germline, CDR1 is SGHVS and CDR2 FNYEAQ.

The rearrangement joins TRBV7-2 to TRBJ2-5, with 8 bases that match TRBD1. Germline lookup yields CDR1 SGHTA and CDR2 FQGNSA. V lost 1 base, J lost 5 bases, and 3 bases stayed unmatched. This CDR3 is 14 amino acids long. CDR3 sequence: CASSLGTGWETQYF. Written as DNA, the CDR3 is TGTGCCAGCAGCTTAGGGACAGGGTGGGAGACCCAGTACTTC.

This clone was detected only a few times. The J gene is TRBJ2-5, the V gene TRBV2; D not resolved. Trimming took 3 bases from V and 3 from J, leaving 23 bases between them. CDR3 length: 18 amino acids. CDR1 and CDR2 from the germline V gene are SNHLY and FYNNEI. Here the CDR3 DNA reads TGTGCCAGCAGTGAGCTTTTCCCCTTAGATGCGGACGAAGAGACCCAGTACTTC. Translated, it gives CASSELFPLDADEETQYF. Based on the CDR3 plus reference TRBV2 and TRBJ2-5, the full variable domain is EPEVTQTPSHQVTQMGQEVILRCVPISNHLYFYWYRQILGQKVEFLVSFYNNEISEKSEIFDDQFSVERPDGSNFTLKIRSTKLEDSAMYFCASSELFPLDADEETQYFGPGTRLLVL.

This clone turned up a few times. CDR3 loop: CASRSPGGPNQPQHF. The CDR3 DNA is TGTGCCAGCAGATCCCCCGGGGGTCCAAATCAGCCCCAGCATTTT. J is TRBJ1-5 and V is TRBV6-5, with D perhaps matching TRBD1 (5 bases). Germline CDR1 is MNHEY and CDR2 is SVGAGI. Trimming removed 6 bases at V and 4 bases at J, with 16 bases between. The length of the CDR3 is 15 residues.

The V gene is TRBV3-1 (or the pseudogene TRBV3-2), the J gene TRBJ1-1, with D uncertain. Germline-derived CDR1 and CDR2 are LGHDT and YNNKEL (reference sequence). Trimming removed 5 bases at V and 6 bases at J, with 16 bases between. The CDR3 has 14 amino acids. This CDR3 reads CASSSFGVAAEAFF. In DNA, the CDR3 is TGTGCCAGCAGCTCCTTTGGGGTAGCCGCTGAAGCTTTCTTT.

The chain recombines TRBV30 with TRBJ1-3; tentatively, D is TRBD1 (5 bases). Germline loops: CDR1 GTSNPN, CDR2 SVGIG (reference sequence). Trimming took off 0 bases at V and 0 bases at J, with 24 bases between the two ends. This CDR3 is built from 20 residues. In DNA, the CDR3 is TGTGCCTGGAGTGTGGGGACCCAGGTTACCCGTTCTCTCTCTGGAAACACCATATATTTT. It encodes CAWSVGTQVTRSLSGNTIYF.

The chain combines TRBV13 with TRBJ1-6; D uncertain. The CDR3 has 15 residues. The germline V gene encodes CDR1 PRHDT and CDR2 FYEKMQ (reference sequence). Trimming removed 5 bases at V and 7 bases at J, with 15 bases between. In DNA form, the CDR3 reads TGTGCCAGCAGCATTACCGGTAGTAGAAATTCACCCCTCCACTTT. Translated: CASSITGSRNSPLHF.

The chain is built from TRBV2 and TRBJ2-2; D unresolved. The CDR3 runs 13 residues. V gave up 5 bases and J gave up 5 bases, with 9 bases separating them. In germline, CDR1 is SNHLY, CDR2 FYNNEI. The DNA of the CDR3 is TGTGCCAGCAGTATATTGGGTACCGGGGAGCTGTTTTTT. Amino acid sequence: CASSILGTGELFF.

This clone was seen once. The chain links TRBV11-2 to TRBJ2-2; D is unclear. Germline V lookup: CDR1 SGHAT, CDR2 FQNNGV. The CDR3 extends over 13 amino acids. Trimming removed 8 bases at V and 5 bases at J, with 12 bases between. The CDR3 DNA sequence: TGTGCCAGCGCCCGAGTGAGGACCGGGGAGCTGTTTTTT. Encoded protein: CASARVRTGELFF. Based on the CDR3 plus reference TRBV11-2 and TRBJ2-2, the full variable domain is EAGVAQSPRYKIIEKRQSVAFWCNPISGHATLYWYQQILGQGPKLLIQFQNNGVVDDSQLPKDRFSAERLKGVDSTLKIQPAKLEDSAVYLCASARVRTGELFFGEGSRLTVL.

The CDR3 sequence is CASSWTGKGTDTQYF. CDR3 nucleotides: TGTGCCAGCAGCTGGACTGGGAAGGGCACAGATACGCAGTATTTT. V is TRBV7-9 and J is TRBJ2-3; a possible D gene is TRBD2 (5 bases). CDR1 and CDR2 (germline): SEHNR, FQNEAQ (reference sequence). V gave up 4 bases and J gave up 1 base, with 12 bases separating them. The CDR3 length is 15 residues.

The V call is TRBV11-2, the J call TRBJ1-1, with D unclear. Germline loops: CDR1 SGHAT, CDR2 FQNNGV. CDR3 size: 14 residues. V was shortened by 3 bases and J by 0 bases, with 8 bases between the two germline ends. The CDR3 spells CASSFDIMNTEAFF. The CDR3 coding sequence is TGTGCCAGCAGCTTTGACATCATGAACACTGAAGCTTTCTTT.

The genes are TRBV28 and TRBJ2-7, with 7 bases aligning to TRBD2. The CDR3 is 14 amino acids. V was pared by 5 bases and J by 0 bases, with 4 bases of the junction left unmatched. CDR1 and CDR2 from the germline V gene are MDHEN and SYDVKM. The CDR3 spells CASSTGGSSYEQYF. As DNA, the CDR3 is TGTGCCAGCAGTACCGGCGGGAGCTCCTACGAGCAGTACTTC.

The rearrangement joins TRBV4-1 to TRBJ2-1, with 11 bases lining up with TRBD2. Trimming at V came to 3 bases and at J to 2 bases, leaving 9 bases not matched to a gene. Germline CDR1 reads MGHRA; CDR2 reads YSYEKL. The CDR3 runs 18 residues. The CDR3 DNA reads TGCGCCAGCAGCCAGCCAATCCAGGGACTAGCGGCCTACAATGAGCAGTTCTTC. Encoded protein: CASSQPIQGLAAYNEQFF.

The genes are TRBV18 and TRBJ1-4; D remains unclear. CDR1 is KGHSH, CDR2 LQKENI, per germline. This CDR3 has 14 amino acids. Between the trimmed V and J ends, which lost 3 bases and 10 bases, there was a span of 15 bases. This CDR3 is CASSPDSVIGKLFF. CDR3 bases: TGTGCCAGCTCACCCGACTCGGTTATTGGAAAACTGTTTTTT.

The chain employs TRBV9 and TRBJ1-2; TRBD1 aligns across 7 bases. Germline values: CDR1 SGDLS, CDR2 YYNGEE. With 7 bases clipped from V and 2 bases from J, the junction kept 8 bases outside the gene matches. The CDR3 sequence is 14 residues long. The DNA of the CDR3 is TGTGCCAGCGCGCCAGGGGGGACGAACTATGGCTACACCTTC. As protein: CASAPGGTNYGYTF.

The gene calls are TRBV19 and TRBJ2-7; D is possibly TRBD2 (5 bases). The V end lost 1 base, the J end lost 7 bases, and 17 bases lay between the germline ends. Germline CDR1 LNHDA, CDR2 SQIVND (reference sequence). This CDR3 has 15 residues. CDR3 sequence: CASSIGPGNVGEQYF. CDR3 in DNA: TGTGCCAGTAGTATAGGCCCCGGGAATGTGGGAGAGCAGTACTTC.

J is TRBJ2-3 and V is TRBV3-1 (or the pseudogene TRBV3-2); TRBD2 aligns across 9 bases. Losses at the gene ends were 0 bases for V and 5 bases for J; bases not matched to a gene: 9. The CDR3 has 17 residues. Per the germline V gene, CDR1 is LGHDT and CDR2 is YNNKEL (reference sequence). The CDR3 nucleotides read TGTGCCAGCAGCCAAGATATGGAGCGGGAGGTTGGAGATACGCAGTATTTT. This gives the protein CASSQDMEREVGDTQYF.

The chain combines TRBV30 with TRBJ2-2, with D possibly being TRBD1 (6 bases). Germline V CDR1 and CDR2: GTSNPN, SVGIG (reference sequence). V lost 0 bases, J lost 5 bases, and 7 bases lay in between. The CDR3 length is 13 residues. The CDR3 reads CAWSVQGTGELFF. DNA for the CDR3: TGTGCCTGGAGTGTTCAGGGGACCGGGGAGCTGTTTTTT.